This TCR beta chain was profiled in a study of cytomegalovirus exposure and HLA in healthy donors. Study-wide results and limits: TRBV6-2, TRBV6-3 and some other V segments were excluded as indistinguishable. The authors assumed roughly uniform sequencing depth across donors for presence/absence analyses. Some TCR beta chains (about 180 of them) were listed as cytomegalovirus-associated.

13 Jbeta primers and 60 Vbeta primers were used for the PCR. Profiling relied on immunoSEQ multiplex PCR, and the TCRdb table lists in-frame clones only, not all of them. Of around 120,000 clones listed, 65% to 90% are singletons. As concerns this clone: As yet, its antigen is unknown.

The CDR3 sequence is 13 residues long. The V gene's germline CDR1 is SGHTA and CDR2 FQGTGA. The trim removed 5 bases at V and 3 bases at J, leaving 3 bases unmatched. This chain connects TRBV7-3 to TRBJ2-5; 7 nucleotides match TRBD2. The sequence came from a man aged 45 to 65 in good health and CMV-seronegative. Source material: PBMCs. CDR3: CASSKGLKETQYF. CDR3 DNA: TGTGCCAGCAGCAAGGGACTAAAAGAGACCCAGTACTTC.